The sequence of this T cell receptor beta chain was determined in a study of siplizumab effects on memory and regulatory T cells. Notes on the study in general: Treg-derived clones made up an average of approximately 64% of mappable alloreactive CD4+ clones with siplizumab and over 25% in controls. Naive T cells, seemingly more diverse than memory cells, seemed major alloresponse contributors.

Sequenced by immunoSEQ multiplex PCR; TCRdb stores in-frame clones only, minus some. The sample comprises some 97,000 clones, approximately 94% of which are singletons, and approximately 1.5% rests with the top ten. About this clone itself: Antigen unknown.

This receptor was obtained from a human donor in good health. The source material was non-Treg CD4+ T cells sorted from blood.

Here the CDR3 DNA reads TGTGCCAGCAGCCGGGCCGGGACGGTCGACAACTATGGCTACACCTTC. This encodes CASSRAGTVDNYGYTF. The V gene is TRBV27, the J gene TRBJ1-2; the D gene is possibly TRBD1 (5 bases). The CDR3 consists of 16 residues. Germline V CDR1 and CDR2: MNHEY, SMNVEV (reference sequence). V dropped 6 bases and J dropped 2 bases, with 19 bases sitting between them.